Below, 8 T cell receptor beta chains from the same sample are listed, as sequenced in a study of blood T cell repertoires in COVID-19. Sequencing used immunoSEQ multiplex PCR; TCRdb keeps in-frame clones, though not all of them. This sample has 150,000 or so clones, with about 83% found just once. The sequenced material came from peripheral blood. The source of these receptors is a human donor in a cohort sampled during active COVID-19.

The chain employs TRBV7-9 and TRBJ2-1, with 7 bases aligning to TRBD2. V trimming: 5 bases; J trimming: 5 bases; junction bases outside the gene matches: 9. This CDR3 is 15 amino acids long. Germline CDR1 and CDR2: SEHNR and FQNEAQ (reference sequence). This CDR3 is CASSHSTSEDNEQFF. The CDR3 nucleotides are TGTGCCAGCAGCCATTCCACTAGCGAGGACAATGAGCAGTTCTTC.

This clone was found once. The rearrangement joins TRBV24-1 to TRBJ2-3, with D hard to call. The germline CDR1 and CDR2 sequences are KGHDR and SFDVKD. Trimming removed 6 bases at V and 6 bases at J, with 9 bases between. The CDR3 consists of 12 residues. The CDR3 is CATSLGGDTQYF. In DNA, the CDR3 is TGTGCCACCAGTCTAGGCGGCGATACGCAGTATTTT.

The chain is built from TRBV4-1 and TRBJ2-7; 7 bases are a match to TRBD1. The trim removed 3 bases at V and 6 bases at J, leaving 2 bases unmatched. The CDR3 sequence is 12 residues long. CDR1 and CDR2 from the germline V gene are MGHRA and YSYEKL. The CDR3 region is CASSQSGGEQYF. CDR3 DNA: TGCGCCAGCAGCCAGTCAGGGGGCGAGCAGTACTTC.

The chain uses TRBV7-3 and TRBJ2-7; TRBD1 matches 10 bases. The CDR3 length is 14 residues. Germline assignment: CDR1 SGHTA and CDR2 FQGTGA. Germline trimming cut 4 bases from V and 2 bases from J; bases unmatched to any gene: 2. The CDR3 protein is CASSSGQGTYEQYF. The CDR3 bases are TGTGCCAGCAGCTCGGGACAGGGGACCTACGAGCAGTACTTC. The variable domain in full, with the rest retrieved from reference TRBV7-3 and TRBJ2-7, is GAGVSQTPSNKVTEKGKYVELRCDPISGHTALYWYRQSLGQGPEFLIYFQGTGAADDSGLPNDRFFAVRPEGSVSTLKIQRTERGDSAVYLCASSSGQGTYEQYFGPGTRLTVT.

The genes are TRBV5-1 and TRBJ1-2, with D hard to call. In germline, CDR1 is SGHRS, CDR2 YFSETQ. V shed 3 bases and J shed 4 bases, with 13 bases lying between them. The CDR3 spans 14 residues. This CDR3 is CASSWEEGGYGYTF. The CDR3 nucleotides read TGCGCCAGCAGCTGGGAGGAGGGAGGCTATGGCTACACCTTC.

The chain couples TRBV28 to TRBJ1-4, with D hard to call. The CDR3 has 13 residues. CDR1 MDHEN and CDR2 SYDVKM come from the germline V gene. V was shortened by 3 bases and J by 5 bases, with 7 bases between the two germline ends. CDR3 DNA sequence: TGTGCCAGCAGTTTCGAAGCAAATGAAAAACTGTTTTTT. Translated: CASSFEANEKLFF.

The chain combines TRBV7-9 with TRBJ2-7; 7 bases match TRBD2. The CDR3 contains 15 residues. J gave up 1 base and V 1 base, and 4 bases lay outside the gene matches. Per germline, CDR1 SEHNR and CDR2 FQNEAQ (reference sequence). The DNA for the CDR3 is TGTGCCAGCAGCTTAGGGGGACTACATTCCTACGAGCAGTACTTC. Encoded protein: CASSLGGLHSYEQYF.

This CDR3 reads CASSLNFAEAFF. The CDR3 DNA sequence: TGTGCCAGCAGTTTGAACTTTGCTGAAGCTTTCTTT. V usage is TRBV12-3 or TRBV12-4 and J usage is TRBJ1-1; D call uncertain. Trimming took off 3 bases at V and 6 bases at J, with 8 bases between the two ends. This CDR3 spans 12 amino acids.